Listed here is a single TCR beta chain. What antigen it recognizes has not been identified. Per-base qualities were not stored, and no clone one base away is much larger. These data come from a study of OX40 agonist ivuxolimab in advanced cancers. In the study overall: Ivuxolimab was a fully human IgG2 agonistic monoclonal antibody targeting the costimulatory receptor OX40 (CD134). Intravenous ivuxolimab was administered to patients every 2 weeks at six dose levels: 0.01, 0.1, 0.3, 1.5, 3 and 10 mg/kg. Patients were allowed to have had prior anti-PD-1, anti-PD-L1 or anti-CTLA-4 therapy, and 40% of the dose-escalation patients had been treated with checkpoint inhibitors. The paper covers the monotherapy dose-escalation part of the phase I ivuxolimab trial, which included N of about 50 patients. Of the approximately 54 patients in dose escalation, around 19 had hepatocellular carcinoma, about 15 had melanoma, 9 had renal cell carcinoma and 9 had head and neck cancer. Three dose-escalation patients achieved partial responses, one with hepatocellular carcinoma and two with cutaneous melanoma. In the dose-escalation cohort, around four fifths of patients were male, and the mean age was approximately 60 years with a range of roughly 20 to 80. The point of sequencing TCRbeta in the periphery was to test whether ivuxolimab changed TCR sequence diversity and drove clonal T-cell expansion.

The trial excluded patients who had a history of autoimmune disease or were on systemic immunosuppression. Peripheral blood for TCR sequencing was collected from all dose cohorts at baseline, on cycle 4 day 1, and on cycle 7 day 1. The samples were drawn from a first-in-human, open-label, multicenter phase I dose-escalation trial of ivuxolimab. Adults with locally advanced or metastatic head and neck squamous cell, hepatocellular, melanoma or renal cell carcinoma were enrolled in the trial. Before TCR sequencing, CD4+ and CD8+ T cells were separately sorted from peripheral blood. Genomic DNA was isolated from the sorted cells so that the TCRbeta CDR3 region could be sequenced. TCRbeta CDR3 regions were sequenced using the immunoSEQ Assay. TCRdb took this table from immuneACCESS and kept in-frame rearrangements with V and J called. Such tables lack part of the clones; where checked against another copy, unresolved V genes explain under half of the gap, and the rest is unexplained. The sample records roughly 51,000 clones, 80% to 90% of which are singletons. The ten largest clones represent approximately 1.5% of the sample.

Findings and caveats that apply to the study as a whole: Antigen specificity was not determined for the clonally expanded peripheral T cells. Low levels of normalized T-cell clonal expansion were also seen in some patients who did not respond. After ivuxolimab, expanded clones were on average more numerous among CD8+ T cells than among CD4+ T cells. Clonal expansion of both CD4+ and CD8+ blood T cells was observed from baseline to week 6 at doses 0.1 to 3.0 mg/kg. In the 0.1-3.0 mg/kg groups, partial responders were among the patients with the lowest normalized peripheral clonal expansion, particularly in CD8+ T cells.

Reading the germline V gene gives CDR1 KGHSH and CDR2 LQKENI. Including the terminal cysteine and phenylalanine, the CDR3 comprises 13 residues. CDR3 DNA is the only sequence kept; it has 39 bases, read in frame from the first base. At the junction V is shortened by 3 bases and J by 4 bases, with 8 bases in between. This receptor was taken from an adult with an advanced solid tumor such as melanoma, head and neck, liver or kidney cancer. The sample in question was CD4+ or CD8+ T cells sorted from blood, obtained in a trial of the OX40 agonist ivuxolimab. The chain links TRBV18 with TRBJ2-3, with no D gene named confidently. The DNA sequence is given as TGTGCCAGCTCACCCCTTATGGCAGATACGCAGTATTTT. Translation gives CASSPLMADTQYF. Extended through the reference TRBV18 and TRBJ2-3 proteins, this CDR3 yields the full variable domain: NAGVMQNPRHLVRRRGQEARLRCSPMKGHSHVYWYRQLPEEGLKFMVYLQKENIIDESGMPKERFSAEFPKEGPSILRIQQVVRGDSAAYFCASSPLMADTQYFGPGTRLTVL.